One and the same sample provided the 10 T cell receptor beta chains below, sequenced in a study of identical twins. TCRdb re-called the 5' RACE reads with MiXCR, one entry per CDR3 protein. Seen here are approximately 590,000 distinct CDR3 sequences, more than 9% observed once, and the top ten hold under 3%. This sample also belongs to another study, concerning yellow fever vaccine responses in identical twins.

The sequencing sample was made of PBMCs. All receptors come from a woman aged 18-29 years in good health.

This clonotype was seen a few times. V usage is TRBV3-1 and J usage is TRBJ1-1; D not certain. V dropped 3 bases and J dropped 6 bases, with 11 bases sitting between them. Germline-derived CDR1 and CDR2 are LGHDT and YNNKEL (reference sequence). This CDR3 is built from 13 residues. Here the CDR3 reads CASSHWGYPEAFF. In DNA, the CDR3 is TGTGCCAGCAGCCATTGGGGTTACCCTGAAGCTTTCTTT.

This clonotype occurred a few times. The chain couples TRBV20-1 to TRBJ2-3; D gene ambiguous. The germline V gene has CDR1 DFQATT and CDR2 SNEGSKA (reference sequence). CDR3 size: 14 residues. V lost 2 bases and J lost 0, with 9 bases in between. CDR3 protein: CSARRQTSTDTQYF. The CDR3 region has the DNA TGCAGTGCTAGAAGGCAGACTAGCACAGATACGCAGTATTTT.

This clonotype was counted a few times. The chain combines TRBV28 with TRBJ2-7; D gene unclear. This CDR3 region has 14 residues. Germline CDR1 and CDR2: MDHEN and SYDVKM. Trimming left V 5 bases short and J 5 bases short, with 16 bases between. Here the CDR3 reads CASSLPLQTHEQYF. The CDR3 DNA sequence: TGTGCCAGCAGTCTCCCTTTGCAAACTCACGAGCAGTACTTC.

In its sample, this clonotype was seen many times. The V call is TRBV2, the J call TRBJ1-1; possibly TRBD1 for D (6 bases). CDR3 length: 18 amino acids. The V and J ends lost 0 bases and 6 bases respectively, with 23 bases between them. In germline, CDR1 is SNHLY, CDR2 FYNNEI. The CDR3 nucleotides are TGTGCCAGCAGTGAAGCGGGGCTGACGGGGGCCCCAACTGCTGAAGCTTTCTTT. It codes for CASSEAGLTGAPTAEAFF.

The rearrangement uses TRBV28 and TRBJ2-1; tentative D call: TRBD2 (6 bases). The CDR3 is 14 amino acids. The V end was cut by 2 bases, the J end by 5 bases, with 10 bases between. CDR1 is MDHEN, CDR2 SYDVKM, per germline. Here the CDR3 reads CASSLGGKDNEQFF. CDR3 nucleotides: TGTGCCAGCAGTTTAGGAGGGAAAGACAATGAGCAGTTCTTC.

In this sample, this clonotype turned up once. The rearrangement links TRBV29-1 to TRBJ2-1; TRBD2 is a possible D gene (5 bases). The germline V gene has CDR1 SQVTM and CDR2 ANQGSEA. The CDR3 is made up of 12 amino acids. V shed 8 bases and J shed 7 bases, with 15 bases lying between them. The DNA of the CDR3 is TGCAGCCCCCGGGATGGATGGAATGAGCAGTTCTTC. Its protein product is CSPRDGWNEQFF.

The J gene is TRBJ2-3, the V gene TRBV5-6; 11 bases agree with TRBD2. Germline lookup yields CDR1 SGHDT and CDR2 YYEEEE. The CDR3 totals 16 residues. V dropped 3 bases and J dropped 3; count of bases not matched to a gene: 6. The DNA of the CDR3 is TGTGCCAGCAGCTCCGATAGCGGGAGGGGGACAGATACGCAGTATTTT. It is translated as CASSSDSGRGTDTQYF. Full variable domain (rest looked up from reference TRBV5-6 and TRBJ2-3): DAGVTQSPTHLIKTRGQQVTLRCSPKSGHDTVSWYQQALGQGPQFIFQYYEEEERQRGNFPDRFSGHQFPNYSSELNVNALLLGDSALYLCASSSDSGRGTDTQYFGPGTRLTVL.

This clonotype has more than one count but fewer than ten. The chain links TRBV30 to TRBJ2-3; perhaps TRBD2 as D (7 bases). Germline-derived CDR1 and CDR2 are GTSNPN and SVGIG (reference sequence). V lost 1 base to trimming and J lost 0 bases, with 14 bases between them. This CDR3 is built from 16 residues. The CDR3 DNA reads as TGTGCCTGGAGTGACCCCGGGGGGCTTAGCACAGATACGCAGTATTTT. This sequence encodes CAWSDPGGLSTDTQYF.

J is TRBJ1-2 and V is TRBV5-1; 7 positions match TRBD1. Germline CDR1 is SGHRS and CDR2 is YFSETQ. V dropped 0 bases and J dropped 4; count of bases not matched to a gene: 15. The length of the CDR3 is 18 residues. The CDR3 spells CASSLGGTAAPSGYGYTF. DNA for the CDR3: TGCGCCAGCAGCTTGGGTGGGACAGCCGCCCCGAGTGGCTATGGCTACACCTTC. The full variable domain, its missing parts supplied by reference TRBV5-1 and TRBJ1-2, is KAGVTQTPRYLIKTRGQQVTLSCSPISGHRSVSWYQQTPGQGLQFLFEYFSETQRNKGNFPGRFSGRQFSNSRSEMNVSTLELGDSALYLCASSLGGTAAPSGYGYTFGSGTRLTVV.

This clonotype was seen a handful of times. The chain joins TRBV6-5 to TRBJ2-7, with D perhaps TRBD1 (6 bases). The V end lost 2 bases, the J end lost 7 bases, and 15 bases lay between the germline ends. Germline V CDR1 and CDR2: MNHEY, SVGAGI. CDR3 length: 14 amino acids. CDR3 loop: CASSYAGTTEEQYF. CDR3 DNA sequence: TGTGCCAGCAGTTACGCCGGGACAACCGAGGAGCAGTACTTC.